These 15 T cell receptor beta chains share one sample of origin, sequenced in a study of cytomegalovirus exposure and HLA in healthy donors. PCR used 60 Vbeta primers and 13 Jbeta primers. This table comes from immunoSEQ multiplex PCR, and its TCRdb copy is limited to in-frame clones, with some not included. The sample yields 150,000 to 200,000 clones, 70% to 85% seen once. Sample: PBMCs. The receptors here all came from a man in his forties or fifties in good health and CMV-seronegative.

The chain carries TRBV27 and TRBJ1-5; D not resolved. CDR3 length: 14 residues. Germline V gene sequence: CDR1 MNHEY, CDR2 SMNVEV (reference sequence). Trimming cost V 2 bases and J 0 bases, with 5 bases left between them. The CDR3 loop reads CASSLLGSNQPQHF. In nucleotides, the CDR3 is TGTGCCAGCAGTTTACTCGGTAGCAATCAGCCCCAGCATTTT.

This clone appeared a few times. The chain links TRBV5-8 to TRBJ2-1; 7 bases fit TRBD1. The CDR3 totals 17 residues. Germline assignment: CDR1 SGHTS and CDR2 YDEGEE. The V segment lost 2 bases and the J segment 0 bases; nucleotides outside the gene matches: 8. CDR3 region: CASSLGQETLSYNEQFF. CDR3 nucleotides: TGTGCCAGCAGCTTAGGACAGGAGACTCTCTCCTACAATGAGCAGTTCTTC.

The genes are TRBV19 and TRBJ1-5, with D possibly matching TRBD1 (6 bases). Germline V CDR1 and CDR2: LNHDA, SQIVND (reference sequence). Trimming shortened V by 4 bases and J by 1 base, and 17 bases separated the two germline ends. CDR3 length: 17 amino acids. For the CDR3, the DNA is TGTGCCAGTAGTAGGGTGACGACAGGCAAAAGCAATCAGCCCCAGCATTTT. This gives the protein CASSRVTTGKSNQPQHF.

The rearrangement joins TRBV7-9 to TRBJ2-5, with 10 bases lining up with TRBD2. Trimming removed 5 bases from V and 1 base from J; junction bases left unmatched: 13. The CDR3 is 18 residues long. The germline V gene has CDR1 SEHNR and CDR2 FQNEAQ (reference sequence). CDR3 DNA sequence: TGTGCCAGCAGCCGGCCGGGACTAGCGTTTGGGATCCAAGAGACCCAGTACTTC. Protein: CASSRPGLAFGIQETQYF.

This chain links TRBV7-2 with TRBJ1-5; 9 bases line up with TRBD1. CDR3 length equals 15 residues. Germline CDR1 and CDR2: SGHTA and FQGNSA. V shed 5 bases, J shed 5 bases, and the junction held 7 bases outside the gene matches. For the CDR3, the DNA is TGTGCCAGCAGCCGAGAGGGACAGGGAGATCAGCCCCAGCATTTT. Protein sequence: CASSREGQGDQPQHF. Looking up the rest from reference TRBV7-2 and TRBJ1-5 gives the full variable domain: GAGVSQSPSNKVTEKGKDVELRCDPISGHTALYWYRQSLGQGLEFLIYFQGNSAPDKSGLPSDRFSAERTGGSVSTLTIQRTQQEDSAVYLCASSREGQGDQPQHFGDGTRLSIL.

This clone was found once. CDR3 nucleotide sequence: TGCAGCGTAGGGGGGGACAACGAGCAGTACTTC. Translating it yields CSVGGDNEQYF. The chain carries TRBV29-1 and TRBJ2-7, with a weak D call TRBD2 (7 bases). There are 11 residues in the CDR3. Trimming cost V 6 bases and J 5 bases, with 11 bases left between them. The germline V gene has CDR1 SQVTM and CDR2 ANQGSEA.

The genes are TRBV6-4 and TRBJ2-1, with D tentatively TRBD1 (5 bases). CDR3 length equals 17 residues. From germline, CDR1 is MRHNA and CDR2 SNTAGT. Trimming removed 3 bases at V and 0 bases at J, with 15 bases between. The CDR3 here is CASSDGRKGLSYNEQFF. CDR3 sequence (DNA): TGTGCCAGCAGTGATGGCCGTAAGGGGCTCTCCTACAATGAGCAGTTCTTC.

V usage is TRBV13 and J usage is TRBJ2-7, with a tentative D call TRBD2 (5 bases). The CDR3 has 16 amino acids. The germline V and J ends were trimmed by 0 bases and 2 bases, with 14 bases remaining between them. Germline assignment: CDR1 PRHDT and CDR2 FYEKMQ (reference sequence). The CDR3 nucleotides read TGTGCCAGCAGCTTAGGCCCGGGGTGGATGGCCTACGAGCAGTACTTC. It yields the protein CASSLGPGWMAYEQYF.

The V gene is TRBV2, the J gene TRBJ2-5, with D possibly matching TRBD1 (6 bases). With the DNA end fitting TRBJ2-7 better, the J assignment may be wrong. The CDR3 sequence is 17 residues long. Germline CDR1 is SNHLY and CDR2 is FYNNEI. CDR3 protein: CASSESSLRTASYEQYF. The DNA of the CDR3 is TGTGCCAGCAGTGAAAGCTCTTTAAGGACAGCCTCCTACGAGCAGTACTTC.

V and J are TRBV12-5 and TRBJ2-5, with 8 bases that match TRBD2. This CDR3 has 13 amino acids. Per germline, CDR1 LGHNT and CDR2 FRNRAP. V dropped 3 bases and J dropped 5; count of bases not matched to a gene: 2. CDR3 in amino acids: CASGFSGMETQYF. CDR3 bases: TGTGCTAGTGGTTTTAGCGGGATGGAGACCCAGTACTTC.

The chain links TRBV11-2 to TRBJ2-7; 9 nucleotides line up with TRBD2. After removal of 7 bases from V and 3 bases from J, the junction contained 10 bases not matched to a gene. The CDR3 is made up of 15 amino acids. Germline CDR1 reads SGHAT; CDR2 reads FQNNGV. Here the CDR3 DNA reads TGTGCCAGCACCTTGATAGCGGGAGACTTCTACGAGCAGTACTTC. Protein sequence: CASTLIAGDFYEQYF.

The chain carries TRBV19 and TRBJ2-3, with a possible D match to TRBD2 (6 bases). The V end was cut by 10 bases, the J end by 2 bases, with 19 bases between. The CDR3 runs to 15 residues. In germline, CDR1 is LNHDA, CDR2 SQIVND (reference sequence). The CDR3 region has the DNA TGTGCCACGCGTGGGGTCTCGGGGGACACAGATACGCAGTATTTT. It specifies CATRGVSGDTDTQYF.

The V gene is TRBV9, the J gene TRBJ2-5; possible D gene TRBD1, 6 bases. V lost 6 bases and J lost 7, with 19 bases in between. The CDR3 has 14 amino acids. Per the germline V gene, CDR1 is SGDLS and CDR2 is YYNGEE. In DNA, the CDR3 is TGTGCCAGCACCTCGGATGGCAGGGGTGGGACCCAGTACTTC. It encodes CASTSDGRGGTQYF.

This clone was detected a few times. This sequence joins TRBV2 and TRBJ1-6, with D maybe TRBD1 (6 bases). The CDR3 consists of 14 residues. Deletions cut 6 bases from V and 9 bases from J, with 15 bases between. Germline CDR1 reads SNHLY; CDR2 reads FYNNEI. In DNA, the CDR3 is TGTGCCAGCAGCCACGGACAGACGGCTTCACCCCTCCACTTT. It specifies CASSHGQTASPLHF.

The J gene is TRBJ1-4, the V gene TRBV7-6; TRBD1 agrees at 8 bases. Trimming cost V 3 bases and J 3 bases; bases outside gene matches: 3. The V gene's germline CDR1 is SGHVS and CDR2 FNYEAQ. The CDR3 is 15 residues long. The CDR3 protein is CASSLGTGPNEKLFF. The CDR3 DNA reads as TGTGCCAGCAGCTTGGGGACAGGCCCTAATGAAAAACTGTTTTTT.